One sample yielded the 31 T cell receptor beta chains listed below, sequenced in a study of blood T cell repertoires in COVID-19. Here immunoSEQ multiplex PCR was the method, and the copy in TCRdb shows in-frame clones only, minus some. The sample carries a few hundred thousand clones, about 88% recorded once. The sample was peripheral blood. The source is a man younger than 35 with active or convalescent COVID-19.

The J gene is TRBJ2-7, the V gene TRBV4-1, with a tentative D call TRBD1 (5 bases). CDR1 is MGHRA and CDR2 is YSYEKL in the germline V gene. The V gene lost 0 bases and the J gene lost 0 bases, with 12 bases spanning the gap. CDR3 size: 16 residues. DNA for the CDR3: TGCGCCAGCAGCCAAGATAGGGGCAGGTACTCCTACGAGCAGTACTTC. The encoded protein is CASSQDRGRYSYEQYF.

CDR3 in amino acids: CASSQVWAGDNSPLHF. Here the CDR3 DNA reads TGCGCCAGCAGCCAAGTTTGGGCAGGGGATAATTCACCCCTCCACTTT. The chain combines TRBV4-1 with TRBJ1-6; TRBD1 is a possible D gene (6 bases). This CDR3 has 16 amino acids. V was trimmed by 1 base and J by 5 bases, leaving 12 bases between them. The V gene's germline CDR1 is MGHRA and CDR2 YSYEKL.

The chain carries TRBV7-9 and TRBJ1-3, with unresolved D. The CDR3 has 12 amino acids. V shed 6 bases and J shed 0 bases, with 3 bases lying between them. Germline CDR1 is SEHNR and CDR2 is FQNEAQ (reference sequence). CDR3 DNA: TGTGCCAGCAGTCGCTCTGGAAACACCATATATTTT. This gives the protein CASSRSGNTIYF.

This clone was counted at least ten times. The genes are TRBV5-6 and TRBJ2-7, with D possibly TRBD1 on 6 matching bases. CDR3 length: 16 residues. Trimming cost V 2 bases and J 1 base, with 16 bases left between them. From germline, CDR1 is SGHDT and CDR2 YYEEEE. CDR3 DNA: TGTGCCAGCAGCTTATACAGGGTCCTTCAATCCTACGAGCAGTACTTC. This gives the protein CASSLYRVLQSYEQYF.

The rearrangement uses TRBV25-1 and TRBJ2-3; 13 positions match TRBD2. Germline loops: CDR1 MGHDK, CDR2 SYGVNS. Trimming removed 8 bases from V and 4 bases from J; junction bases left unmatched: 3. The CDR3 is made up of 14 amino acids. This CDR3 is CASGLAGVPDTQYF. The CDR3 DNA sequence: TGTGCCAGCGGACTAGCGGGAGTCCCAGATACGCAGTATTTT.

The chain links TRBV6-5 to TRBJ1-1, with D perhaps TRBD1 (6 bases). This CDR3 region has 14 residues. Trimming stripped 7 bases from V and 4 bases from J, with 16 bases between. From germline, CDR1 is MNHEY and CDR2 SVGAGI. The CDR3 sequence: CASTWGRGSTEAFF. CDR3 in DNA: TGTGCCAGCACCTGGGGGCGGGGGAGCACTGAAGCTTTCTTT.

The chain uses TRBV6-5 and TRBJ2-1; 7 bases line up with TRBD2. Germline V gives CDR1 MNHEY, CDR2 SVGAGI. Trimming took 6 bases from V and 6 from J; bases not matched to a gene: 8. The CDR3 contains 14 residues. The CDR3 DNA sequence: TGTGCCAGCAGCCTGTTGGGGGGGAGCAATGAGCAGTTCTTC. Translated: CASSLLGGSNEQFF.

The chain is built from TRBV4-1 and TRBJ1-1; no clear D gene. CDR1 and CDR2 from the germline V gene are MGHRA and YSYEKL. CDR3 size: 16 residues. Trimming shortened V by 4 bases and J by 0 bases, and 15 bases separated the two germline ends. Here the CDR3 reads CASSLYTGEMNTEAFF. The CDR3 DNA reads TGCGCCAGCAGCCTTTACACTGGAGAGATGAACACTGAAGCTTTCTTT.

This clone was counted once. The gene calls are TRBV5-4 and TRBJ2-1, with 9 bases that match TRBD1. This CDR3 is built from 15 residues. Germline values: CDR1 SGHNT, CDR2 YYREEE (reference sequence). After removal of 0 bases from V and 3 bases from J, the junction contained 1 base not matched to a gene. CDR3 sequence: CASSLEGQGYNEQFF. The CDR3 DNA is TGTGCCAGCAGCTTGGAGGGACAGGGCTACAATGAGCAGTTCTTC.

This clone was observed once. The chain recombines TRBV5-1 with TRBJ2-5; TRBD2 agrees at 8 bases. Looked up from germline, CDR1 is SGHRS and CDR2 is YFSETQ. The length of the CDR3 is 15 residues. Losses at the gene ends were 1 base for V and 5 bases for J; bases not matched to a gene: 7. As DNA, the CDR3 is TGCGCCAGCAGCTTGCCGCTAGCGGGCGGGGAGACCCAGTACTTC. This codes for CASSLPLAGGETQYF.

The rearrangement joins TRBV9 to TRBJ2-3; weak D call: TRBD1 (6 bases). The CDR3 is 16 residues long. Germline-derived CDR1 and CDR2 are SGDLS and YYNGEE. Trimming removed 0 bases at V and 2 bases at J, with 13 bases between. CDR3 coding DNA: TGTGCCAGCAGCGTAGGCGCCAGGGACAACACAGATACGCAGTATTTT. It encodes CASSVGARDNTDTQYF. Full variable domain (remainder filled in from reference TRBV9 and TRBJ2-3): DSGVTQTPKHLITATGQRVTLRCSPRSGDLSVYWYQQSLDQGLQFLIQYYNGEERAKGNILERFSAQQFPDLHSELNLSSLELGDSALYFCASSVGARDNTDTQYFGPGTRLTVL.

This chain joins TRBV19 and TRBJ1-2; TRBD1 matches 8 bases. Germline V lookup: CDR1 LNHDA, CDR2 SQIVND (reference sequence). The V and J ends lost 4 bases and 2 bases, in that order; junction bases with no gene match: 6. The CDR3 totals 15 residues. The CDR3, as DNA: TGTGCCAGTAGTACAAGGACAGGGAGGAACTATGGCTACACCTTC. This translates into CASSTRTGRNYGYTF.

V usage is TRBV19 and J usage is TRBJ2-1; TRBD1 aligns across 10 bases. Trimming cost V 0 bases and J 5 bases; bases outside gene matches: 16. Germline loops: CDR1 LNHDA, CDR2 SQIVND (reference sequence). The CDR3 runs 20 residues. In DNA form, the CDR3 reads TGTGCCAGTAGTATAGATCCACCATCGGGACAGGGGAGGGTGAACAATGAGCAGTTCTTC. Amino acids: CASSIDPPSGQGRVNNEQFF.

The V gene is TRBV19, the J gene TRBJ2-7; 9 bases agree with TRBD2. CDR1 is LNHDA and CDR2 is SQIVND in the germline V gene (reference sequence). The CDR3 sequence is 15 residues long. Trimming removed 1 base from V and 2 bases from J; junction bases left unmatched: 3. The CDR3 nucleotides read TGTGCCAGTAGTATAGGACTAGCGGAAACCTACGAGCAGTACTTC. Encoded protein: CASSIGLAETYEQYF.

This rearrangement joins TRBV7-2 to TRBJ1-1; D uncertain. This CDR3 has 13 amino acids. V was trimmed by 3 bases and J by 3 bases, leaving 8 bases between them. The germline V gene has CDR1 SGHTA and CDR2 FQGNSA. The CDR3 protein is CASSFHRYTEAFF. In DNA form, the CDR3 reads TGTGCCAGCAGCTTCCATCGGTACACTGAAGCTTTCTTT. The variable domain in full, with the rest retrieved from reference TRBV7-2 and TRBJ1-1, is GAGVSQSPSNKVTEKGKDVELRCDPISGHTALYWYRQSLGQGLEFLIYFQGNSAPDKSGLPSDRFSAERTGGSVSTLTIQRTQQEDSAVYLCASSFHRYTEAFFGQGTRLTVV.

The CDR3 DNA is TGTGCCAGCACCCCGACAGGGGACGAGACCCAGTACTTC. Residues: CASTPTGDETQYF. The chain uses TRBV6-5 and TRBJ2-5; 8 bases agree with TRBD1. CDR1 MNHEY and CDR2 SVGAGI come from the germline V gene. Trimming took 7 bases from V and 5 from J; bases not matched to a gene: 6. The CDR3 totals 13 residues.

CDR3 sequence: CASSLSAGGGQPQHF. DNA for the CDR3: TGTGCCAGCAGCTTGTCGGCAGGGGGTGGTCAGCCCCAGCATTTT. The V gene is TRBV5-5, the J gene TRBJ1-5, with 7 bases lining up with TRBD1. Germline V gene sequence: CDR1 SGHKS, CDR2 YYEKEE (reference sequence). The ends lost 1 base at V and 6 bases at J; junction bases unmatched: 7. This CDR3 contains 15 residues.

This chain links TRBV29-1 with TRBJ1-4; D call uncertain. CDR3 length: 14 amino acids. In germline, CDR1 is SQVTM, CDR2 ANQGSEA. Trimming took off 5 bases at V and 8 bases at J, with 18 bases between the two ends. In DNA, the CDR3 is TGCAGCGTTTGCCCAACGACTTTTGGAGAAAAACTGTTTTTT. It yields the protein CSVCPTTFGEKLFF. Filled out from reference TRBV29-1 and TRBJ1-4, the complete variable domain reads SAVISQKPSRDICQRGTSLTIQCQVDSQVTMMFWYRQQPGQSLTLIATANQGSEATYESGFVIDKFPISRPNLTFSTLTVSNMSPEDSSIYLCSVCPTTFGEKLFFGSGTQLSVL.

The chain employs TRBV7-9 and TRBJ2-5; D is perhaps TRBD2 (5 bases). Per germline, CDR1 SEHNR and CDR2 FQNEAQ (reference sequence). The length of the CDR3 is 14 residues. V was trimmed by 1 base and J by 4 bases, leaving 10 bases between them. The CDR3 coding sequence is TGTGCCAGCAGCTTAGGAGGGTCCGGAGAGACCCAGTACTTC. Its protein is CASSLGGSGETQYF.

The chain combines TRBV18 with TRBJ1-2; D may be TRBD1 (6 bases). Trimming took 3 bases from V and 5 from J, leaving 16 bases between them. Germline values: CDR1 KGHSH, CDR2 LQKENI. This CDR3 region has 15 residues. The CDR3 nucleotides are TGTGCCAGCTCACCGGGGACATTGAGGGAATATGGCTACACCTTC. Its protein is CASSPGTLREYGYTF.

This clone has only one observation. The J gene is TRBJ2-1, the V gene TRBV19; 8 positions agree with TRBD1. The V and J ends lost 5 bases and 0 bases, in that order; junction bases with no gene match: 6. The CDR3 consists of 16 residues. CDR1 is LNHDA, CDR2 SQIVND, per germline (reference sequence). Written as DNA, the CDR3 is TGTGCCAGTAGTGCAAACAGGGGGTTCTCCTACAATGAGCAGTTCTTC. Amino acid sequence: CASSANRGFSYNEQFF.

V is TRBV6-2 or TRBV6-3 and J is TRBJ2-7; TRBD1 might be the D (5 bases). Germline V gene data show CDR1 as MNHEY and CDR2 as SVGEGT. This CDR3 has 16 amino acids. Deletions cut 5 bases from V and 0 bases from J, with 17 bases between. The CDR3 is CASSDPNRTPSYEQYF. Here the CDR3 DNA reads TGTGCCAGCAGTGACCCAAACAGGACCCCCTCCTACGAGCAGTACTTC.

The chain recombines TRBV6-1 with TRBJ2-5, with TRBD1 matching over 7 bases. V shed 0 bases, J shed 4 bases, and the junction held 2 bases outside the gene matches. The germline V gene has CDR1 MNHNS and CDR2 SASEGT. CDR3 length equals 14 residues. CDR3 region: CASSEAQGVETQYF. The CDR3 region has the DNA TGTGCCAGCAGTGAAGCGCAGGGGGTAGAGACCCAGTACTTC.

The CDR3 sequence: CSASYWQDGGEQFF. CDR3 nucleotides: TGCAGTGCAAGTTATTGGCAGGATGGCGGGGAGCAGTTCTTC. The chain combines TRBV20-1 with TRBJ2-1, with a tentative D call TRBD2 (5 bases). The germline gives CDR1 DFQATT, CDR2 SNEGSKA (reference sequence). The CDR3 is 14 residues long. The ends were cut back, 6 bases at V and 10 bases at J, with 22 bases in the middle.

This sequence joins TRBV9 and TRBJ2-7; 13 nucleotides match TRBD2. The CDR3 spans 15 residues. V lost 5 bases to trimming and J lost 2 bases; unmatched junction nucleotides: 4. Germline CDR1 SGDLS, CDR2 YYNGEE. The DNA of the CDR3 is TGTGCCAGCAGTACCGGGACTAGCGGGACCTACGAGCAGTACTTC. Translated: CASSTGTSGTYEQYF.

The chain combines TRBV2 with TRBJ2-5; maybe TRBD1 (6 bases). Deletions cut 2 bases from V and 2 bases from J, with 15 bases between. CDR3 length: 16 amino acids. The germline V gene encodes CDR1 SNHLY and CDR2 FYNNEI. CDR3 sequence reads: CASSELQGHGQETQYF. CDR3 nucleotide sequence: TGTGCCAGCAGTGAACTCCAGGGGCATGGGCAAGAGACCCAGTACTTC. Drawing the rest from reference TRBV2 and TRBJ2-5, the complete variable domain is EPEVTQTPSHQVTQMGQEVILRCVPISNHLYFYWYRQILGQKVEFLVSFYNNEISEKSEIFDDQFSVERPDGSNFTLKIRSTKLEDSAMYFCASSELQGHGQETQYFGPGTRLLVL.

The chain couples TRBV5-1 to TRBJ2-7; D is possibly TRBD2 (7 bases). Trimming took off 2 bases at V and 4 bases at J, with 13 bases between the two ends. Germline V CDR1 and CDR2: SGHRS, YFSETQ. This CDR3 region has 14 residues. In DNA, the CDR3 is TGCGCCAGCAGCTTAGGACAGCGGGATTACGAGCAGTACTTC. Translated, it gives CASSLGQRDYEQYF.

The chain joins TRBV6-5 to TRBJ1-6; D might be TRBD1 (6 bases). The CDR3 sequence is 13 residues long. Germline values: CDR1 MNHEY, CDR2 SVGAGI. V shed 6 bases and J shed 7 bases, with 10 bases lying between them. The chain's CDR3 is CASRGARNSPLHF. DNA of the CDR3: TGTGCCAGCAGGGGGGCAAGGAATTCACCCCTCCACTTT.

The chain recombines TRBV30 with TRBJ2-1; no firm D call. The V gene lost 0 bases and the J gene lost 11 bases, with 14 bases spanning the gap. The V gene's germline CDR1 is GTSNPN and CDR2 SVGIG (reference sequence). The CDR3 is made up of 13 amino acids. The CDR3 region is CAWSVQDSIKQFF. The CDR3, as DNA: TGTGCCTGGAGTGTACAAGACTCTATCAAGCAGTTCTTC.

The chain joins TRBV14 to TRBJ1-4; D is possibly TRBD1 (5 bases). The CDR3 totals 14 residues. The V and J ends lost 3 bases and 12 bases respectively, with 17 bases between them. Germline values: CDR1 SGHDN, CDR2 FVKESK. Here the CDR3 DNA reads TGTGCCAGCAGCCACGTACGGGGGTCTTGGGAACTGTTTTTT. It specifies CASSHVRGSWELFF.

The rearrangement uses TRBV13 and TRBJ2-7; tentative D call: TRBD1 (5 bases). Germline V gene lookup returns CDR1 PRHDT and CDR2 FYEKMQ (reference sequence). Trimming pared 5 bases from V and 3 bases from J, leaving 11 bases between. The CDR3 loop spans 13 amino acids. The CDR3 sequence: CASSLGQGYEQYF. The CDR3 nucleotides read TGTGCCAGCAGCCTCGGGCAGGGCTACGAGCAGTACTTC.